One TCR beta chain is described in this entry. Its antigen remains unknown. Trimming cost V 5 bases and J 7 bases; bases outside gene matches: 4. The CDR3 consists of 13 residues. Germline assignment: CDR1 MNHEY and CDR2 SVGAGI. This sample was taken from a study of type 1 regulatory T cells. The wider study: T-allo10 is an in vitro-generated, Tr1-enriched CD4 T cell product specific for alloantigen. Study-level results: Compared with non-Tr1 cells, Tr1 cells showed a narrower TCR repertoire.

Each CDR3 protein is one row after TCRdb ran MiXCR on the reads. This sample carries about 62,000 distinct CDR3 sequences, 62% of them seen once, and the ten largest clones take 1.5% to 2%. The rearrangement joins TRBV6-5 to TRBJ2-1; TRBD1 matches 8 bases. Sequencing input: cultured non-Tr1 T cells, either the whole culture or a sorted T cell fraction (not recorded which). The clonotype was recovered from a human donor in good health. CDR3 in amino acids: CASSPRTGNEQFF. The CDR3 nucleotides are TGTGCCAGCAGTCCACGGACAGGGAATGAGCAGTTCTTC.